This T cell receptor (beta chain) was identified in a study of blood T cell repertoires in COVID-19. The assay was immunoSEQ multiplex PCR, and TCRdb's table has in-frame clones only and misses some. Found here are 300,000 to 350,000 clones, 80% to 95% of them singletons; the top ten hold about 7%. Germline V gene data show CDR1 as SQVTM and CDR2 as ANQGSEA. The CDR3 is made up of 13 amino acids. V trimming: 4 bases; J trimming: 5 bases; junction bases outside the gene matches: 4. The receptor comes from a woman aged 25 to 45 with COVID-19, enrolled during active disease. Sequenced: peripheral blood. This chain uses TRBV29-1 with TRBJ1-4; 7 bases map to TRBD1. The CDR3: CSVGGQQNEKLFF. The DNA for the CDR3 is TGCAGCGTTGGGGGACAGCAGAATGAAAAACTGTTTTTT.